The 18 T cell receptor beta chains in this list originate from one sample, sequenced in a study of post-analysis software for immune sequencing data. Findings and limits, study-wide: The five TRBV segments detected at higher frequency in patients than in controls included TRBV5-6, TRBV5-1 and TRBV20-1.

Their antigen targets remain unknown. Prepared libraries of TCR beta cDNA carried unique molecular identifiers. TCRdb redid the calling of the PCR reads with MiXCR, one entry per CDR3 protein. The sample lists 800,000 to 950,000 distinct CDR3 sequences, roughly half occurring once. The sample taken for sequencing was blood. Source of these receptors: a girl under 18 with multiple sclerosis.

The chain carries TRBV20-1 and TRBJ2-1, with D maybe TRBD2 (5 bases). Germline lookup yields CDR1 DFQATT and CDR2 SNEGSKA (reference sequence). The V and J ends lost 3 bases and 3 bases respectively, with 12 bases between them. The CDR3 runs 14 residues. The CDR3 bases are TGCAGTGCTAGCGGGCTAGCAGTCTACAATGAGCAGTTCTTC. It is translated as CSASGLAVYNEQFF.

The genes are TRBV25-1 and TRBJ2-3; D tentatively reads TRBD1 or TRBD2 (5 bases each). Trimming removed 1 base at V and 6 bases at J, with 8 bases between. From germline, CDR1 is MGHDK and CDR2 SYGVNS. CDR3 size: 13 residues. The CDR3 DNA sequence: TGTGCCAGCAGTGAATTCGGGGCGGATACGCAGTATTTT. This encodes CASSEFGADTQYF.

The chain combines TRBV7-8 with TRBJ2-7; perhaps TRBD2 as D (6 bases). Looked up from germline, CDR1 is SGHVS and CDR2 is FQNEAQ. Trimming cost V 1 base and J 4 bases, with 14 bases left between them. The length of the CDR3 is 15 residues. CDR3: CASSLVLARGYEQYF. As DNA, the CDR3 is TGTGCCAGCAGCTTAGTACTAGCCCGCGGTTACGAGCAGTACTTC. The variable domain in full, with the rest retrieved from reference TRBV7-8 and TRBJ2-7, is GAGVSQSPRYKVAKRGQDVALRCDPISGHVSLFWYQQALGQGPEFLTYFQNEAQLDKSGLPSDRFFAERPEGSVSTLKIQRTQQEDSAVYLCASSLVLARGYEQYFGPGTRLTVT.

The J gene is TRBJ2-7, the V gene TRBV18; TRBD1 or TRBD2 may be the D gene (5 bases each). The CDR3 contains 17 residues. V lost 1 base, J lost 4 bases, and 20 bases lay in between. CDR1 KGHSH and CDR2 LQKENI come from the germline V gene. CDR3 in DNA: TGTGCCAGCTCACCACTGACGGGGCAGGGTTCTGTATACGAGCAGTACTTC. This translates into CASSPLTGQGSVYEQYF.

The chain uses TRBV12-3 or TRBV12-4 and TRBJ1-2; tentative D call: TRBD1 (5 bases). Trimming removed 7 bases from V and 4 bases from J, with 13 bases in between. CDR3 length: 13 residues. The CDR3 region has the DNA TGTGCCAGCAAGCAGGGAATTAGCTATGGCTACACCTTC. Residues: CASKQGISYGYTF.

This rearrangement joins TRBV5-1 to TRBJ1-4; D possibly corresponds to TRBD1 (6 bases). The CDR3 extends over 15 amino acids. Per the germline V gene, CDR1 is SGHRS and CDR2 is YFSETQ. V gave up 4 bases and J gave up 4 bases, with 14 bases separating them. CDR3 bases: TGCGCCAGCAGCCCAAAGTGGGGGCTTAATGAAAAACTGTTTTTT. Amino acid sequence: CASSPKWGLNEKLFF.

The chain carries TRBV6-5 and TRBJ2-7; D gene ambiguous. This CDR3 contains 14 residues. V was trimmed by 6 bases and J by 6 bases, leaving 18 bases between them. Per the germline V gene, CDR1 is MNHEY and CDR2 is SVGAGI. As DNA, the CDR3 is TGTGCCAGCAGCCACCGAATGGACCACGGCGAGCAGTACTTC. Protein: CASSHRMDHGEQYF.

The V gene is TRBV12-3 or TRBV12-4, the J gene TRBJ2-4, with D maybe TRBD1 (5 bases). The CDR3 sequence is 15 residues long. Trimming removed 0 bases at V and 4 bases at J, with 10 bases between. DNA of the CDR3: TGTGCCAGCAGTTTAGCGGTAGACAGTAAAAACATTCAGTACTTC. Protein sequence: CASSLAVDSKNIQYF.

Notes on this clonotype: A junction boundary mismatches the germline segment, possibly from a read error. V and J are TRBV29-1 and TRBJ1-1; tentative D call: TRBD1 (5 bases). This CDR3 is 14 amino acids long. Germline V gene data show CDR1 as SQVTM and CDR2 as ANQGSEA. The CDR3 spells CGVRTGTVNTEAFF. DNA for the CDR3: TGCGGCGTTCGGACCGGGACGGTAAACACTGAAGCTTTCTTT.

The chain uses TRBV5-5 and TRBJ2-7; the D gene is possibly TRBD2 (7 bases). The CDR3 extends over 16 amino acids. In germline, CDR1 is SGHKS, CDR2 YYEKEE (reference sequence). V dropped 4 bases and J dropped 2 bases, with 19 bases sitting between them. The CDR3 protein is CASSGGVSDRPYEQYF. In DNA, the CDR3 is TGTGCCAGCAGCGGGGGGGTTTCAGACAGGCCCTACGAGCAGTACTTC.

This clonotype was picked up a small number of times. The V call is TRBV6-5, the J call TRBJ2-3, with TRBD2 identical over 8 bases. The germline V gene encodes CDR1 MNHEY and CDR2 SVGAGI. This CDR3 has 15 residues. V lost 6 bases and J lost 2; bases outside the gene matches: 7. CDR3 sequence (DNA): TGTGCCAGCAGAGTACTAGCGGCCCACACAGATACGCAGTATTTT. The encoded protein is CASRVLAAHTDTQYF.

This clonotype was observed a few times. The chain combines TRBV29-1 with TRBJ2-2, with TRBD2 identical over 7 bases. This CDR3 has 15 amino acids. Trimming removed 2 bases from V and 7 bases from J; junction bases left unmatched: 10. CDR1 is SQVTM and CDR2 is ANQGSEA in the germline V gene. The CDR3 is CSVEIWRGSVGELFF. In nucleotides, the CDR3 is TGCAGCGTTGAAATTTGGCGCGGGAGTGTCGGGGAGCTGTTTTTT.

This clonotype was seen a few times. V gene TRBV9 combines with J gene TRBJ1-2; D is unclear. Per the germline V gene, CDR1 is SGDLS and CDR2 is YYNGEE. V was pared by 2 bases and J by 1 base, with 9 bases between. The CDR3 totals 14 residues. The CDR3 sequence is CASSVSGNNYGYTF. In nucleotides, the CDR3 is TGTGCCAGCAGCGTTTCGGGCAATAACTATGGCTACACCTTC.

V gene TRBV20-1 combines with J gene TRBJ1-2, with D perhaps TRBD1 (5 bases). The CDR3 is made up of 13 amino acids. CDR1 and CDR2 from the germline V gene are DFQATT and SNEGSKA (reference sequence). Trimming removed 0 bases from V and 8 bases from J, with 13 bases in between. The CDR3 nucleotides are TGCAGTGCTAGAGAGGGGGGGGTGGACGGCTACACCTTC. Amino acids: CSAREGGVDGYTF.

This sequence joins TRBV6-1 and TRBJ2-3; D is unresolved. The ends were cut back, 2 bases at V and 2 bases at J, with 11 bases in the middle. CDR3 length equals 15 residues. Germline CDR1 MNHNS, CDR2 SASEGT. As DNA, the CDR3 is TGTGCCAGCAGTGAACAAGCAGGACCCACAGATACGCAGTATTTT. Its translation is CASSEQAGPTDTQYF.

V usage is TRBV20-1 and J usage is TRBJ2-3; no reliable D call. The CDR3 contains 15 residues. The V gene lost 3 bases and the J gene lost 1 base, with 14 bases spanning the gap. Germline CDR1 DFQATT, CDR2 SNEGSKA (reference sequence). Written as DNA, the CDR3 is TGCAGTGCTAGGGTAGGGCCCCGCCGCACAGATACGCAGTATTTT. Protein product: CSARVGPRRTDTQYF.

This clonotype was observed a handful of times. The rearrangement joins TRBV20-1 to TRBJ2-3; TRBD2 matches 9 bases. The CDR3 is made up of 15 amino acids. J gave up 4 bases and V 3 bases, and 8 bases lay outside the gene matches. The germline CDR1 and CDR2 sequences are DFQATT and SNEGSKA (reference sequence). This CDR3 is CSARTREGRADTQYF. DNA of the CDR3: TGCAGTGCTAGGACGCGGGAGGGCCGTGCAGATACGCAGTATTTT.

This chain uses TRBV29-1 with TRBJ1-2; the D is unclear. The V and J ends lost 0 bases and 3 bases respectively, with 11 bases between them. There are 14 residues in the CDR3. Germline values: CDR1 SQVTM, CDR2 ANQGSEA. CDR3: CSVEDRPLHYGYTF. CDR3 DNA: TGCAGCGTTGAAGACCGGCCGCTACACTATGGCTACACCTTC.